The clone carrying this TCR beta chain was seen a handful of times. The antigen is not known. A junction boundary mismatches the germline segment, possibly from a read error. The sample comes from a study of Graves' ophthalmopathy and Graves' hyperthyroidism. Study context: Peripheral blood sampling preceded any treatment and occurred at initial diagnosis. Findings of the study overall: Distinction of ophthalmopathy from stable hyperthyroidism by a 13-signature model reached 85% to 90% sensitivity and roughly 78% specificity. At roughly 67% sensitivity and 72.22% specificity, the model predicted progression of the ophthalmopathy.

The CDR3 spans 16 residues. Per the germline V gene, CDR1 is LGHDT and CDR2 is YNNKEL (reference sequence). Clinical symptoms and serum thyroxine were used for diagnosis; TRAb, thyroid ultrasound and orbital computed tomography were also relied on. Amplification of TCR beta CDR3 regions used RNA transcripts. HTBI primers were used in a first-round RT-PCR, which preceded a second-round multiplex PCR. MiXCR was run by TCRdb on the multiplex PCR reads, yielding one entry per CDR3 protein. The sample has about 380,000 distinct CDR3 sequences; approximately 15% are singletons. The TCR originated in a woman between 18 and 29 years old with stable Graves' hyperthyroidism. This chain connects TRBV3-1 to TRBJ1-6; TRBD1 might be the D (6 bases). The sample taken for sequencing was peripheral blood. CDR3 protein: CASSQDRGGYHSPLHF. CDR3 DNA: TGTGCCAGCAGCCAAGACCGGGGGGGCTATCATTCACCCCTCCACTTT.